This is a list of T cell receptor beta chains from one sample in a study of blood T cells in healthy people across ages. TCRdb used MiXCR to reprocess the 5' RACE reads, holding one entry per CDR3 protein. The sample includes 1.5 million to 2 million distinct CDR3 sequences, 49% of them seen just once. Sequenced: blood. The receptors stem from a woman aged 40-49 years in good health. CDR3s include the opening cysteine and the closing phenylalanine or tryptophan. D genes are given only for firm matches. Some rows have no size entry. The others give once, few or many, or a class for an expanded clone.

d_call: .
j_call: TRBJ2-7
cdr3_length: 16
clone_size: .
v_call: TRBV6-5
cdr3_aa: CASSYSPPTDRYEQYF
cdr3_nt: TGTGCCAGCAGTTACTCTCCCCCCACAGACCGCTACGAGCAGTACTTC

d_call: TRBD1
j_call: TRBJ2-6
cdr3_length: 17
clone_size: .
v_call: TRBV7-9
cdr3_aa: CASSLVQTGPGANVLTF
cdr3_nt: TGTGCCAGCAGCTTAGTCCAGACAGGGCCCGGGGCCAACGTCCTGACTTTC

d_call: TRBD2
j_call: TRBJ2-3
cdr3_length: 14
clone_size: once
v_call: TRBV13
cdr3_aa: CASSFQHGRYTQYF
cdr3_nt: TGTGCCAGCAGCTTTCAACACGGGAGGTATACGCAGTATTTT

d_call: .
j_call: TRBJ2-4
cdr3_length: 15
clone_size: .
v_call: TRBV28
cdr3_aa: CASLGGGLAKNIQYF
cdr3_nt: TGTGCCAGCCTCGGAGGGGGTTTAGCCAAAAACATTCAGTACTTC

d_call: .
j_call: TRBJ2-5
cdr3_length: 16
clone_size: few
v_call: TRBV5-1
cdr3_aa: CASSPNGVRYQETQYF
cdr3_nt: TGCGCCAGCAGCCCAAATGGGGTCCGGTACCAAGAGACCCAGTACTTC

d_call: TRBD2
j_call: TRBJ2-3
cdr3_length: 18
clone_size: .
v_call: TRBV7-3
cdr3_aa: CASSLTSSGGGGTDTQYF
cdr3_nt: TGTGCCAGCAGCTTAACGAGTTCCGGGGGAGGGGGCACAGATACGCAGTATTTT

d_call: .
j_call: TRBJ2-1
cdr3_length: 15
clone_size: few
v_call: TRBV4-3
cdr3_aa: CASSQDLASENEQFF
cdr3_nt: TGCGCCAGCAGCCAAGATCTCGCTAGCGAGAATGAGCAGTTCTTC

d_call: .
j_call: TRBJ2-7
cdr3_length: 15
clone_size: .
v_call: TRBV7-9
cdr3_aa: CASSPSGGGSREQYF
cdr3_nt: TGTGCCAGCAGCCCAAGCGGAGGGGGGTCTCGCGAGCAGTACTTC

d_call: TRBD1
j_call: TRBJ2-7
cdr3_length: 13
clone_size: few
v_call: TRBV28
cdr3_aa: CASGPGQIYEQYF
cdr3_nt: TGTGCCAGCGGACCGGGACAGATCTACGAGCAGTACTTC

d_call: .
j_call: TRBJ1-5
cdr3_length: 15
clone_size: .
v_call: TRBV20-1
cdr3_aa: CSAGSQVHSNQPQHF
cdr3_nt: TGCAGTGCTGGATCGCAGGTTCATAGCAATCAGCCCCAGCATTTT

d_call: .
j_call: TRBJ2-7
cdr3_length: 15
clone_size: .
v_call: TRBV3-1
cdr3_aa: CASSQVGERSYEQYF
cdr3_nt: TGTGCCAGCAGCCAAGTGGGCGAACGCTCCTACGAGCAGTACTTC

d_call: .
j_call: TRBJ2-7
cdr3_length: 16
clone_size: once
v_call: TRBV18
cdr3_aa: CASSPPVSDVAYEQYF
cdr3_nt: TGTGCCAGCTCACCACCGGTCAGTGACGTCGCCTACGAGCAGTACTTC

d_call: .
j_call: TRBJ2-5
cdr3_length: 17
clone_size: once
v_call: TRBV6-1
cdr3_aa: CASRKSAGSAFQRTQYF
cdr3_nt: TGTGCCAGCAGAAAAAGCGCCGGCAGCGCGTTTCAGAGGACCCAGTACTTC

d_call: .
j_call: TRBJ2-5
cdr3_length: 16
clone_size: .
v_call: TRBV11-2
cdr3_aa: CASSIGPFRAQETQYF
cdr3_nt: TGTGCCAGCAGCATAGGACCTTTTCGAGCCCAAGAGACCCAGTACTTC

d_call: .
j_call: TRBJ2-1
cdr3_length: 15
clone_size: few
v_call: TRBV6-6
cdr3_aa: CASSYARSSYNEQFF
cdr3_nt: TGTGCCAGCAGTTACGCTAGGAGCTCCTACAATGAGCAGTTCTTC

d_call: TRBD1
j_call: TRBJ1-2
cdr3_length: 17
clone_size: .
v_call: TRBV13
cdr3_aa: CASSTQGGAGYFYDYTF
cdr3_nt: TGTGCCAGCAGCACCCAGGGGGGGGCCGGATATTTCTATGACTACACCTTC

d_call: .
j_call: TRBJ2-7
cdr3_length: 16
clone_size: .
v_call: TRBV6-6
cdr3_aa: CASRSFQAQEGYEQYF
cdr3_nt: TGTGCCAGCAGATCCTTTCAAGCACAGGAAGGTTACGAGCAGTACTTC

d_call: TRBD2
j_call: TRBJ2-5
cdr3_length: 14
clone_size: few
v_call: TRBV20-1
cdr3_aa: CSARGGGVQETQYF
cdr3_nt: TGCAGTGCTAGAGGGGGGGGAGTCCAAGAGACCCAGTACTTC

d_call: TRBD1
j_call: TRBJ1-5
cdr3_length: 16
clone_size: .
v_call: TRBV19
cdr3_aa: CASSTGQGGGNQPQHF
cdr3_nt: TGTGCCAGTAGTACAGGACAGGGTGGCGGCAATCAGCCCCAGCATTTT

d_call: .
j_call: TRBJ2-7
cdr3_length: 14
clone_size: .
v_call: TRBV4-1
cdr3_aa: CASSQQGSPYEQYF
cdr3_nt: TGCGCCAGCAGCCAACAGGGTAGCCCCTACGAGCAGTACTTC

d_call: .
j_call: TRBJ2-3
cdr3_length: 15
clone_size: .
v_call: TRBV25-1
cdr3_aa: CASSDTGRGTDTQYF
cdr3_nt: TGTGCCAGCAGTGATACGGGCAGGGGCACAGATACGCAGTATTTT

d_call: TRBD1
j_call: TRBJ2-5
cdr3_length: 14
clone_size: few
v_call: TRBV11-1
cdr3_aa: CASTADRDQETQYF
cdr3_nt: TGTGCCAGCACCGCGGACAGGGACCAAGAGACCCAGTACTTC

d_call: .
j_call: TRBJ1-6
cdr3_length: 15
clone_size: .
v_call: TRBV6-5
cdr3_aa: CASSYEGLYNSPLHF
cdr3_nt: TGTGCCAGCAGTTACGAGGGCCTTTATAATTCACCCCTCCACTTT

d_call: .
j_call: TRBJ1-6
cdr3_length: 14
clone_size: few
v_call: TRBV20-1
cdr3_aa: CSAQGNSYNSPLHF
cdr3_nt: TGCAGTGCGCAGGGAAACTCCTATAATTCACCCCTCCACTTT

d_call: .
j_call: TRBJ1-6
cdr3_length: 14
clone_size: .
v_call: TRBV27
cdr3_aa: CASWQGSYNSPLHF
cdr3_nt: TGTGCCAGCTGGCAGGGGTCCTATAATTCACCCCTCCACTTT

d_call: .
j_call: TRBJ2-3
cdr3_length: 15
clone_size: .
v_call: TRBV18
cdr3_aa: CASSPPVRGTDTQYF
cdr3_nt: TGTGCCAGCTCACCACCGGTCAGGGGCACAGATACGCAGTATTTT

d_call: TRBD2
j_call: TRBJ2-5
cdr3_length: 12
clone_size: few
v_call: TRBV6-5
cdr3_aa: CASSWNGGEQYF
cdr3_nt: TGTGCCAGCAGTTGGAACGGGGGGGAGCAGTACTTC

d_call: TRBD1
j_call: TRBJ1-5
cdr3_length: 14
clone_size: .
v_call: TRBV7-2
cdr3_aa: CASSPETGLQPQHF
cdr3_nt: TGTGCCAGCAGCCCAGAGACAGGGCTACAGCCCCAGCATTTT

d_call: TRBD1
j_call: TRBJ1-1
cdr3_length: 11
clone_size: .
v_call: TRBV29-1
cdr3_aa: CSSRDSTEAFF
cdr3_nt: TGCAGCTCCCGGGACAGCACTGAAGCTTTCTTT

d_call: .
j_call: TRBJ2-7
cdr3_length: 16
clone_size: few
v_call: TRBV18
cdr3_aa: CASSPPLTGTSYEQYF
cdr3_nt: TGTGCCAGCTCACCTCCACTTACGGGAACCAGCTACGAGCAGTACTTC

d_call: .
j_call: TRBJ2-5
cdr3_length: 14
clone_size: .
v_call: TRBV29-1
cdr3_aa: CSGYRDGGPETQYF
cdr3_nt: TGCAGCGGATACCGGGACGGGGGTCCCGAGACCCAGTACTTC